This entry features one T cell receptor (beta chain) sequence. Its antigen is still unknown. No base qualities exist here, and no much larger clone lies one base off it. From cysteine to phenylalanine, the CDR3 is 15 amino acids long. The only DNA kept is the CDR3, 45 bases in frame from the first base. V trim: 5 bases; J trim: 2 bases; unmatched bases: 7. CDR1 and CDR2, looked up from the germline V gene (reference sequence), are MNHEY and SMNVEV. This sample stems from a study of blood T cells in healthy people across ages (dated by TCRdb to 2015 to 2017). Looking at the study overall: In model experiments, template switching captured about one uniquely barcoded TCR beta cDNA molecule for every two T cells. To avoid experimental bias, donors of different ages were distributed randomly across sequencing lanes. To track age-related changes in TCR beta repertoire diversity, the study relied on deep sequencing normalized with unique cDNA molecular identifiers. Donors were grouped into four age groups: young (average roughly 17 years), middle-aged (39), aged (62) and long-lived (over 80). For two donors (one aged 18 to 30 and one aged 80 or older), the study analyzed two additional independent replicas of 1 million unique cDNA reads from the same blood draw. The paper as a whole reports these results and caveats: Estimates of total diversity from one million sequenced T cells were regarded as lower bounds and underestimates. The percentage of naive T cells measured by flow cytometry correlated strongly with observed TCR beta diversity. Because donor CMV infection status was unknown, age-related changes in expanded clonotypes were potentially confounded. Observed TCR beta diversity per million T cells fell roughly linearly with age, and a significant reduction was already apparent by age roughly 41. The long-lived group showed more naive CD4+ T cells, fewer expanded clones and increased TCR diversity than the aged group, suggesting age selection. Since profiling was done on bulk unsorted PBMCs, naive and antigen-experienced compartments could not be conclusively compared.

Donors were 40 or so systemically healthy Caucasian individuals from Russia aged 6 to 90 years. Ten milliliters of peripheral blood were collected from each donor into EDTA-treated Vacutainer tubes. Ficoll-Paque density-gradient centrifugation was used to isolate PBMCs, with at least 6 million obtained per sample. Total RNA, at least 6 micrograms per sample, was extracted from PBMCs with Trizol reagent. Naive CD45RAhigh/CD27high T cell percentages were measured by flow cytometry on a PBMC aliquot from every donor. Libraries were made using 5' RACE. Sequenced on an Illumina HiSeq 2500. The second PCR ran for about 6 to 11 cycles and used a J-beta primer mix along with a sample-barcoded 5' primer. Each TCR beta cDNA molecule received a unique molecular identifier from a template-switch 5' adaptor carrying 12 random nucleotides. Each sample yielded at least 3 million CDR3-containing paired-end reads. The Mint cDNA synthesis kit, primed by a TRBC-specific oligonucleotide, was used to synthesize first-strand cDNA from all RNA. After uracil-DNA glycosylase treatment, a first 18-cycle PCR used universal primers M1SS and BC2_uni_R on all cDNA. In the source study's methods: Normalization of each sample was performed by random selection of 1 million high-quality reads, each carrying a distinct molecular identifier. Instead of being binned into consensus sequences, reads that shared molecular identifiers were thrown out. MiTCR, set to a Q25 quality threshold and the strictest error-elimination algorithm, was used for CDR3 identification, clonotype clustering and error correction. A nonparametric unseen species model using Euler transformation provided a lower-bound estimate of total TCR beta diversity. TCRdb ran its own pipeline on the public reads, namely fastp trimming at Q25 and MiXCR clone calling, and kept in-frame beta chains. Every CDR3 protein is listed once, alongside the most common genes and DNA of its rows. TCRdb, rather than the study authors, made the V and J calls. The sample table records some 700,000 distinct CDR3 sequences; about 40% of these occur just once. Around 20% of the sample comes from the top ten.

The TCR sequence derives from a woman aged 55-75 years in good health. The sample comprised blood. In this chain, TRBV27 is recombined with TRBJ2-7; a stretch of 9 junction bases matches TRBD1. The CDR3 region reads CASSPMTGGPYEQYF. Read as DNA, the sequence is TGTGCCAGCAGTCCCATGACAGGGGGACCCTACGAGCAGTACTTC.